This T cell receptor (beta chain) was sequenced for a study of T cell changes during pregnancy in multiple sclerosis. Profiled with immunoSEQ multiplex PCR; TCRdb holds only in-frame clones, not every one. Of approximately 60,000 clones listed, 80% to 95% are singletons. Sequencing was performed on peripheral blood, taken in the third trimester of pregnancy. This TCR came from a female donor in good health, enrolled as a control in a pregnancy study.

Here the CDR3 reads CASSLRSRGNTIYF. CDR3 DNA sequence: TGTGCCAGCAGCTTAAGATCCCGGGGGAACACCATATATTTT. The rearrangement uses TRBV7-2 and TRBJ1-3; possibly TRBD1 for D (5 bases). The CDR3 extends over 14 amino acids. Trimming cost V 2 bases and J 7 bases, with 12 bases left between them. Per the germline V gene, CDR1 is SGHTA and CDR2 is FQGNSA.